The rows below give T cell receptor beta chains drawn from one sample of a study of blood T cell repertoires in COVID-19. Measured with immunoSEQ multiplex PCR; TCRdb has only the in-frame clones, and not every one. The sample holds some 180,000 clones, 65% to 90% seen once. Sample: peripheral blood. The receptor source for this set is a human donor in a cohort sampled during active COVID-19. Both conserved end residues are part of each CDR3. A D gene is named only where the DNA matches it firmly. Expanded clones are given a class, and other clones once, few, many or no size at all.

clone size	J gene	V gene	D gene	CDR3 DNA	CDR3 protein
.	TRBJ1-5	TRBV7-2	.	TGTGCCAGCAGCTTAGGCGTTAATCAGCCCCAGCATTTT	CASSLGVNQPQHF
.	TRBJ2-4	TRBV7-2	TRBD2	TGTGCCAGCAGCCCTACGGGGGTGCGGGAGGGAAGAAACATTCAGTACTTC	CASSPTGVREGRNIQYF
.	TRBJ2-3	TRBV28	.	TGTGCCAGCAGTTTGGGCTTAAGCACAGATACGCAGTATTTT	CASSLGLSTDTQYF
.	TRBJ2-6	TRBV2	TRBD2	TGTGCCAGCAGTGGGGGACAGGCAGGACTAGCGGGAGCTGGGGCCAACGTCCTGACTTTC	CASSGGQAGLAGAGANVLTF
few	TRBJ2-7	TRBV9	TRBD1	TGTGCCAGCAGCGCCCGGGACAGGGGGCTGGGCGAGCAGTACTTC	CASSARDRGLGEQYF
few	TRBJ2-3	TRBV7-6	TRBD1	TGTGCCAGCAGCCCGACAGGGGGCTGGGGAGATACGCAGTATTTT	CASSPTGGWGDTQYF
.	TRBJ2-1	TRBV28	TRBD2	TGTGCCAGCAGTTTATTTAGCGGGAGAAGTGAGCAGTTCTTC	CASSLFSGRSEQFF
.	TRBJ1-4	TRBV30	TRBD1	TGTGCCTCTAGGTCCAGGGGGGCGTCGGGTGAAAAACTGTTTTTT	CASRSRGASGEKLFF
.	TRBJ2-6	TRBV7-8	TRBD1	TGTGCCAGCAGCCTGACAGGGGTCAGATCTGGGGCCAACGTCCTGACTTTC	CASSLTGVRSGANVLTF
.	TRBJ2-3	TRBV4-1	TRBD2	TGCGCCAGCAGCCCCCGGGAGGGTAGCCGAAGCACAGATACGCAGTATTTT	CASSPREGSRSTDTQYF
.	TRBJ2-7	TRBV19	.	TGTGCCACCAACCCGGCCGCAGGGGACCACGAGCAGTACTTC	CATNPAAGDHEQYF
once	TRBJ2-3	TRBV7-9	.	TGTGCCAGCAGCTTAAATACAGGGGAGGTAGATACGCAGTATTTT	CASSLNTGEVDTQYF
.	TRBJ2-7	TRBV28	TRBD2	TGTGCCAGCATGATTAGCGGGAGGCAGCAGTACTTC	CASMISGRQQYF
.	TRBJ2-1	TRBV7-9	.	TGTGCCAGCAGCTTAGGACTACCTGCCTACAATGAGCAGTTCTTC	CASSLGLPAYNEQFF
.	TRBJ2-7	TRBV6-6	.	TGTGCCAGCAGCCCCCGCCGGAGCTCCTACGAGCAGTACTTC	CASSPRRSSYEQYF
once	TRBJ2-1	TRBV6-5	TRBD2	TGTGCCAGCAGATTAGCGGGATGGTCCTACAATGAGCAGTTCTTC	CASRLAGWSYNEQFF
.	TRBJ2-1	TRBV24-1	TRBD1	TGTGCCACCAGTGACCCTGGACAGGAAAATGAGCAGTTCTTC	CATSDPGQENEQFF
.	TRBJ2-5	TRBV5-1	.	TGCGCCAGCAGATTCCGGGGTCCGCAAGAGACCCAGTACTTC	CASRFRGPQETQYF
.	TRBJ2-2	TRBV15	TRBD2	TGTGCCACCAGCAGACCGATTACTAGCGCCGGGGAGCTGTTTTTT	CATSRPITSAGELFF
.	TRBJ2-3	TRBV9	TRBD2	TGTGCCAGCAGCCCACGGGTTAGCGGGCCGAGCACAGATACGCAGTATTTT	CASSPRVSGPSTDTQYF
.	TRBJ2-1	TRBV2	.	TGTGCCAGCAGTGAGGCCTTATTTGTTAGCGGAACCCGTCGGAACAATGAGCAGTTCTTC	CASSEALFVSGTRRNNEQFF
.	TRBJ2-7	TRBV7-9	TRBD2	TGTGCCAGCAGCCCCTTGGGGGGGGCCTACGAGCAGTACTTC	CASSPLGGAYEQYF
.	TRBJ2-7	TRBV19	TRBD2	TGTGCCAGTAGAACCGGGACTAGTTCCTACGAGCAGTACTTC	CASRTGTSSYEQYF
.	TRBJ2-3	TRBV6-4	TRBD2	TGTGCCAGCAGTGAGACGACTAGCGGCACAGATACGCAGTATTTT	CASSETTSGTDTQYF
.	TRBJ2-5	TRBV5-8	.	TGTGCCAGCAGCTTGGGTTGGGACACCACCCAAGAGACCCAGTACTTC	CASSLGWDTTQETQYF
.	TRBJ2-3	TRBV7-8	TRBD2	TGTGCCAGCAGCGGCCCGGGACTAAGCACAGATACGCAGTATTTT	CASSGPGLSTDTQYF
.	TRBJ2-1	TRBV5-1	TRBD2	TGCGCCAGCAGCTGGCTGACTAGCGGGCCTTACAATGAGCAGTTCTTC	CASSWLTSGPYNEQFF
.	TRBJ2-2	TRBV5-8	.	TGTGCCAGCAGTCGCGGGACTGTCGCGAACACCGGGGAGCTGTTTTTT	CASSRGTVANTGELFF
.	TRBJ2-2	TRBV2	TRBD2	TGTGCCAGCAGACCCCCTTCTAGCGGGAGGTTTGGGGAGCTGTTTTTT	CASRPPSSGRFGELFF
.	TRBJ1-2	TRBV6-5	.	TGTGCCAGCAGTTACTGGCAGGGTGACTATGGCTACACCTTC	CASSYWQGDYGYTF
.	TRBJ2-3	TRBV2	TRBD2	TGTGCCAGCAGGAAGCGGGAGCAGGTAGATACGCAGTATTTT	CASRKREQVDTQYF
.	TRBJ1-4	TRBV10-1	TRBD1	TGCGCCAGCAAATACCGGGACAGGTGCAATGAAAAACTGTTTTTT	CASKYRDRCNEKLFF
.	TRBJ2-5	TRBV11-3	TRBD1	TGTGCCAGCAGCTCGGGACAGAAAGAGACCCAGTACTTC	CASSSGQKETQYF
.	TRBJ2-3	TRBV19	TRBD1	TGTGCCAGTAGTATAGGGACAGGGGGCGCAGATACGCAGTATTTT	CASSIGTGGADTQYF